This TCR beta chain was obtained from a study of beta chain features in type 1 diabetes. Sequencing targeted expressed TCRB transcripts, as all isolated RNA had been reverse transcribed. Some clones are missing from TCRdb's copy, which holds only in-frame ones; the method was immunoSEQ multiplex PCR. The top ten clones hold over 2% of a sample with 160,000 or so clones, 7.5% to 10% of them seen once. This clone showed up just a few times. Other DNA sequences in the sample encode the same CDR3. The sample was central memory CD4+ T cells from blood. The TCR sequence derives from a woman aged 18-30 years in good health.

The CDR3 protein is CASSLGDSQETQYF. The CDR3 coding sequence is TGTGCCAGCAGCTTGGGGGACAGCCAAGAGACCCAGTACTTC. This chain uses TRBV5-4 with TRBJ2-5; 7 bases agree with TRBD1. This CDR3 region has 14 residues. CDR1 SGHNT and CDR2 YYREEE come from the germline V gene (reference sequence). V lost 0 bases to trimming and J lost 1 base; unmatched junction nucleotides: 0.